This T cell receptor delta chain originates from a study of Vδ1+ human thymocytes. There are 15 residues in the CDR3. Per the germline V gene, CDR1 is TSWWSYY and CDR2 is QGS. The V end was cut by 2 bases, the J end by 8 bases, with 18 bases between. Study-level points and caveats: In the thymus, TRG and TRD repertoires looked highly polyclonal with Gaussian CDR3 lengths.

Extracted RNA was reverse transcribed into cDNA. The CDR3 regions were amplified by multiplex PCR from V-gene primers to a constant-region primer. TCRdb reapplied CATT to the multiplex PCR reads. The repertoire consists of about 25,000 delta-chain clones, with roughly 29% occurring once and the leading ten covering 1.5% to 2%. This clone qualifies as medium-sized. The antigen is unknown. V usage is TRDV1 and J usage is TRDJ1, with D possibly TRDD3 on 5 matching bases. The TCR was taken from a boy younger than two who had congenital heart surgery. What was sequenced was Vdelta1+ gamma-delta thymocytes from the thymus. Specified subset: FACS-sorted CD3+ TCRalphabeta- TCRVdelta1+ TCRVdelta2- thymocytes. CDR3 nucleotides: TGTGCTCTTGGGGAAGACCCGGGGCGCACTGGAAAACTCATCTTT. This encodes CALGEDPGRTGKLIF.